These 30 T cell receptor beta chains came from one sample sequenced in a study of blood T cell repertoires in COVID-19. Sequenced by immunoSEQ multiplex PCR; TCRdb stores in-frame clones only, minus some. The data show some 95,000 clones, approximately 76% seen once. Sequencing was carried out using peripheral blood. These receptors all stem from a man aged 65 to 85 with acute or convalescent COVID-19.

This chain uses TRBV7-6 with TRBJ2-5, with D tentatively TRBD2 (5 bases). V lost 1 base to trimming and J lost 2 bases, with 11 bases between them. The CDR3 loop spans 15 amino acids. Germline values: CDR1 SGHVS, CDR2 FNYEAQ. The CDR3 nucleotides are TGTGCCAGCAGCTTAGGCGACTGGGAGCAAGAGACCCAGTACTTC. This encodes CASSLGDWEQETQYF. Full variable domain (missing parts from reference TRBV7-6 and TRBJ2-5): GAGVSQSPRYKVTKRGQDVALRCDPISGHVSLYWYRQALGQGPEFLTYFNYEAQQDKSGLPNDRFSAERPEGSISTLTIQRTEQRDSAMYRCASSLGDWEQETQYFGPGTRLLVL.

The chain joins TRBV7-3 to TRBJ2-3, with D perhaps matching TRBD1 (8 bases). The CDR3 totals 15 residues. Trimming removed 2 bases from V and 4 bases from J, with 13 bases in between. Germline V gives CDR1 SGHTA, CDR2 FQGTGA. The DNA for the CDR3 is TGTGCCAGCAGCTTATTACAGGGGGGGCCAGATACGCAGTATTTT. Amino acids: CASSLLQGGPDTQYF.

V usage is TRBV5-8 and J usage is TRBJ2-5; 10 nucleotides align to TRBD2. V was pared by 3 bases and J by 1 base, with 6 bases of the junction left unmatched. The germline V gene has CDR1 SGHTS and CDR2 YDEGEE. CDR3 length equals 16 residues. The CDR3 DNA reads TGTGCCAGCAGCTCGCTTATAGCGGGGGGCCAAGAGACCCAGTACTTC. Its translation is CASSSLIAGGQETQYF. Filled out from reference TRBV5-8 and TRBJ2-5, the complete variable domain reads EAGVTQSPTHLIKTRGQQATLRCSPISGHTSVYWYQQALGLGLQFLLWYDEGEERNRGNFPPRFSGRQFPNYSSELNVNALELEDSALYLCASSSLIAGGQETQYFGPGTRLLVL.

This chain uses TRBV9 with TRBJ2-7, with 11 bases identical to TRBD1. V shed 3 bases and J 3 bases; nucleotides not matched to a gene: 5. There are 15 residues in the CDR3. Germline CDR1 and CDR2: SGDLS and YYNGEE. CDR3 amino acids: CASSARTGGFYEQYV. In DNA form, the CDR3 reads TGTGCCAGCAGCGCCCGGACAGGGGGCTTCTACGAGCAGTACGTC.

This clone was counted once. This chain links TRBV2 with TRBJ1-5; 11 nucleotides line up with TRBD1. Unmatched junction bases numbered 4, after V lost 6 bases and J lost 6 bases. The CDR3 length is 14 residues. Looked up from germline, CDR1 is SNHLY and CDR2 is FYNNEI. The CDR3 loop is CASSADRGLQPQHF. DNA for the CDR3: TGTGCCAGCAGCGCGGACAGGGGGCTTCAGCCCCAGCATTTT.

The rearrangement links TRBV19 to TRBJ2-1, with TRBD2 identical over 9 bases. CDR3 length: 15 residues. Trimming at V came to 6 bases and at J to 4 bases, leaving 7 bases not matched to a gene. Germline lookup yields CDR1 LNHDA and CDR2 SQIVND (reference sequence). CDR3 sequence: CASRLSGGSYNEQFF. The CDR3 DNA reads as TGTGCCAGTAGACTTAGCGGGGGCTCTTACAATGAGCAGTTCTTC. The full variable domain, its missing parts supplied by reference TRBV19 and TRBJ2-1, is DGGITQSPKYLFRKEGQNVTLSCEQNLNHDAMYWYRQDPGQGLRLIYYSQIVNDFQKGDIAEGYSVSREKKESFPLTVTSAQKNPTAFYLCASRLSGGSYNEQFFGPGTRLTVL.

This chain joins TRBV9 and TRBJ2-4; TRBD1 matches 9 bases. J lost 6 bases, V lost 4 bases, and 8 bases had no gene match. Germline CDR1 and CDR2: SGDLS and YYNGEE. The CDR3 covers 15 residues. For the CDR3, the DNA is TGTGCCAGCAGCCCGGACGGACAGGGGAGAAACATTCAGTACTTC. It yields the protein CASSPDGQGRNIQYF.

This clone turned up a few times. The chain recombines TRBV28 with TRBJ1-1; D is perhaps TRBD1 (6 bases). Trimming left V 6 bases short and J 0 bases short, with 17 bases between. This CDR3 has 16 residues. Germline V gene lookup returns CDR1 MDHEN and CDR2 SYDVKM. The CDR3 region has the DNA TGTGCCAGCAGCTTGGACAGAAATCTTGTGAACACTGAAGCTTTCTTT. Translation: CASSLDRNLVNTEAFF.

Only a few counts were recorded for this clone. The rearrangement links TRBV7-8 to TRBJ2-2; 7 positions match TRBD1. With 2 bases clipped from V and 5 bases from J, the junction kept 5 bases outside the gene matches. In germline, CDR1 is SGHVS, CDR2 FQNEAQ. There are 15 residues in the CDR3. CDR3 nucleotides: TGTGCCAGCAGCTTAAGGGGCAGGGGGACCGGGGAGCTGTTTTTT. It encodes CASSLRGRGTGELFF.

The chain has TRBV6-5 and TRBJ1-2, with 11 bases fitting TRBD1. V lost 6 bases and J lost 5; bases outside the gene matches: 8. Per germline, CDR1 MNHEY and CDR2 SVGAGI. The CDR3 spans 15 residues. CDR3 protein: CASRGQGESWYGYTF. The CDR3 DNA sequence: TGTGCCAGCAGGGGACAGGGGGAGAGTTGGTATGGCTACACCTTC.

The CDR3 nucleotides read TGTGCCAGCAGCCCAGGACAGGGGGCGCGAACCGGGGAGCTGTTTTTT. Translating gives CASSPGQGARTGELFF. The chain couples TRBV5-4 to TRBJ2-2; 11 bases agree with TRBD1. The V gene's germline CDR1 is SGHNT and CDR2 YYREEE (reference sequence). The CDR3 totals 16 residues. Trimming removed 4 bases from V and 5 bases from J; junction bases left unmatched: 7.

V and J are TRBV28 and TRBJ1-4; tentatively, D is TRBD1 (5 bases). The CDR3 has 15 amino acids. Germline assignment: CDR1 MDHEN and CDR2 SYDVKM. V lost 6 bases and J 0 bases, leaving 11 bases between the germline ends. CDR3 sequence reads: CASSHGGATNEKLFF. In DNA, the CDR3 is TGTGCCAGCAGCCACGGGGGAGCAACTAATGAAAAACTGTTTTTT. Combining the CDR3 with reference TRBV28 and TRBJ1-4 gives the whole variable domain DVKVTQSSRYLVKRTGEKVFLECVQDMDHENMFWYRQDPGLGLRLIYFSYDVKMKEKGDIPEGYSVSREKKERFSLILESASTNQTSMYLCASSHGGATNEKLFFGSGTQLSVL.

J is TRBJ1-4 and V is TRBV4-1, with D possibly TRBD1 on 5 matching bases. The germline CDR1 and CDR2 sequences are MGHRA and YSYEKL. Trimming shortened V by 0 bases and J by 7 bases, and 15 bases separated the two germline ends. The CDR3 totals 16 residues. As DNA, the CDR3 is TGCGCCAGCAGCCAAGAGGGGGGGGGACGCAGTGAAAAACTGTTTTTT. It codes for CASSQEGGGRSEKLFF.

CDR3 in DNA: TGTGCCATCAGTGAGGGGAGGGAGCAGTACGTC. Its translation: CAISEGREQYV. The V gene is TRBV10-3, the J gene TRBJ2-7; TRBD2 is a possible D gene (6 bases). Germline V CDR1 and CDR2: ENHRY, SYGVKD. V lost 2 bases and J lost 7, with 6 bases in between. CDR3 size: 11 residues.

This clone showed up just a few times. V gene TRBV19 combines with J gene TRBJ2-2; 7 bases line up with TRBD1. Germline V gives CDR1 LNHDA, CDR2 SQIVND (reference sequence). The CDR3 loop spans 15 amino acids. J lost 4 bases, V lost 5 bases, and 7 bases had no gene match. As DNA, the CDR3 is TGTGCCAGTAGTCGATTGACAGGGTCCACCGGGGAGCTGTTTTTT. Amino acid sequence: CASSRLTGSTGELFF.

The sample holds a few counts of this clone. This chain connects TRBV6-5 to TRBJ1-2; the match to TRBD1 covers 8 bases. The trim removed 6 bases at V and 2 bases at J, leaving 5 bases unmatched. The germline V gene encodes CDR1 MNHEY and CDR2 SVGAGI. This CDR3 comprises 14 residues. As DNA, the CDR3 is TGTGCCAGCAGGGCGGACAGGGACAACTATGGCTACACCTTC. It translates to CASRADRDNYGYTF.

The chain combines TRBV5-8 with TRBJ2-5, with TRBD1 identical over 8 bases. The germline V gene encodes CDR1 SGHTS and CDR2 YDEGEE. V was pared by 3 bases and J by 4 bases, with 8 bases of the junction left unmatched. This CDR3 spans 15 amino acids. This chain's CDR3 is CASSSGQGQGETQYF. Written as DNA, the CDR3 is TGTGCCAGCAGCTCAGGACAGGGTCAGGGAGAGACCCAGTACTTC.

V usage is TRBV2 and J usage is TRBJ1-6; 8 nucleotides align to TRBD1. Germline V CDR1 and CDR2: SNHLY, FYNNEI. The CDR3 length is 15 residues. J was trimmed by 7 bases and V by 4 bases; bases with no gene match: 6. The CDR3 sequence is CASSVTGTGNSPLHF. CDR3 bases: TGTGCCAGCAGTGTAACCGGGACAGGCAATTCACCCCTCCACTTT.

The V gene is TRBV7-3, the J gene TRBJ2-2; 10 nucleotides match TRBD1. Germline V gene sequence: CDR1 SGHTA, CDR2 FQGTGA. V was pared by 6 bases and J by 6 bases, with 13 bases of the junction left unmatched. There are 17 residues in the CDR3. In DNA form, the CDR3 reads TGTGCCAGCAGTAGTGTCCTGGGGACAGGGGATTCCGGGGAGCTGTTTTTT. Its translation: CASSSVLGTGDSGELFF.

The V call is TRBV24-1, the J call TRBJ2-3; the D gene is possibly TRBD2 (6 bases). Germline CDR1 KGHDR, CDR2 SFDVKD. Trimming stripped 5 bases from V and 1 base from J, with 15 bases between. The CDR3 sequence is 16 residues long. The DNA of the CDR3 is TGTGCCACCAGTGTCTCGGTAGGGACTCGCACAGATACGCAGTATTTT. Its protein product is CATSVSVGTRTDTQYF.

V usage is TRBV19 and J usage is TRBJ2-7; D uncertain. Germline V gives CDR1 LNHDA, CDR2 SQIVND (reference sequence). The CDR3 extends over 13 amino acids. V was shortened by 3 bases and J by 0 bases, with 6 bases between the two germline ends. The chain's CDR3 is CASSIQISYEQYF. DNA for the CDR3: TGTGCCAGTAGTATCCAGATCTCCTACGAGCAGTACTTC. Based on the CDR3 plus reference TRBV19 and TRBJ2-7, the full variable domain is DGGITQSPKYLFRKEGQNVTLSCEQNLNHDAMYWYRQDPGQGLRLIYYSQIVNDFQKGDIAEGYSVSREKKESFPLTVTSAQKNPTAFYLCASSIQISYEQYFGPGTRLTVT.

The V and J genes are TRBV7-2 and TRBJ1-5; weak D call: TRBD1 (6 bases). The CDR3 covers 15 residues. The V gene lost 1 base and the J gene lost 2 bases, with 9 bases spanning the gap. Germline CDR1 is SGHTA and CDR2 is FQGNSA. CDR3 sequence reads: CASSLGRGGNQPQHF. The CDR3 nucleotides read TGTGCCAGCAGCTTAGGCAGGGGAGGCAATCAGCCCCAGCATTTT.

The chain combines TRBV24-1 with TRBJ2-3; tentative D call: TRBD2 (6 bases). The CDR3 consists of 15 residues. The germline gives CDR1 KGHDR, CDR2 SFDVKD. V lost 6 bases and J 3 bases, leaving 15 bases between the germline ends. The CDR3 nucleotides are TGTGCCACCAGTACCCGGGACGGGGGAACAGATACGCAGTATTTT. Translated, it gives CATSTRDGGTDTQYF.

The J gene is TRBJ1-5, the V gene TRBV27; D not certain. V was shortened by 6 bases and J by 0 bases, with 9 bases between the two germline ends. This CDR3 has 14 amino acids. Germline values: CDR1 MNHEY, CDR2 SMNVEV (reference sequence). The CDR3 DNA reads as TGTGCCAGCAGCCCCATTTCTAGCAATCAGCCCCAGCATTTT. It yields the protein CASSPISSNQPQHF.

The V and J genes are TRBV6-5 and TRBJ1-1, with a weak D call TRBD1 (6 bases). The germline CDR1 and CDR2 sequences are MNHEY and SVGAGI. CDR3 length: 12 residues. V dropped 8 bases and J dropped 4 bases, with 11 bases sitting between them. The CDR3 DNA is TGTGCCAGCCGTTCAGGGGTCACTGAAGCTTTCTTT. This codes for CASRSGVTEAFF.

This chain connects TRBV4-1 to TRBJ1-1, with D tentatively TRBD1 (5 bases). Germline-derived CDR1 and CDR2 are MGHRA and YSYEKL. CDR3 length: 13 residues. Trimming took off 4 bases at V and 3 bases at J, with 9 bases between the two ends. The CDR3: CASSPGRDTEAFF. CDR3 in DNA: TGCGCCAGCAGCCCAGGGAGGGACACTGAAGCTTTCTTT.

V and J are TRBV6-5 and TRBJ1-2; TRBD1 agrees at 10 bases. Trimming at V came to 6 bases and at J to 10 bases, leaving 8 bases not matched to a gene. The length of the CDR3 is 13 residues. Germline CDR1 and CDR2: MNHEY and SVGAGI. DNA of the CDR3: TGTGCCAGCAGGAAGGGGACAGGGGATAACTACACCTTC. Protein product: CASRKGTGDNYTF.

A single count supports this clone. V usage is TRBV19 and J usage is TRBJ1-1; 10 nucleotides agree with TRBD1. V lost 4 bases, J lost 1 base, and 12 bases stayed unmatched. Germline CDR1 reads LNHDA; CDR2 reads SQIVND (reference sequence). The CDR3 has 18 amino acids. CDR3 region: CASSSRDRGRVTNTEAFF. Here the CDR3 DNA reads TGTGCCAGTAGTAGCCGGGACAGGGGAAGAGTAACGAACACTGAAGCTTTCTTT.

V usage is TRBV18 and J usage is TRBJ1-1; 8 bases align to TRBD1. The CDR3 runs to 17 residues. In germline, CDR1 is KGHSH, CDR2 LQKENI. The V and J ends lost 2 bases and 0 bases, in that order; junction bases with no gene match: 8. CDR3 coding DNA: TGTGCCAGCTCACCAACCCTCCAGACAGGGGTGAACACTGAAGCTTTCTTT. It is translated as CASSPTLQTGVNTEAFF. Drawing the rest from reference TRBV18 and TRBJ1-1, the complete variable domain is NAGVMQNPRHLVRRRGQEARLRCSPMKGHSHVYWYRQLPEEGLKFMVYLQKENIIDESGMPKERFSAEFPKEGPSILRIQQVVRGDSAAYFCASSPTLQTGVNTEAFFGQGTRLTVV.

CDR3 in DNA: TGTGCCAGCAGCCGACAGGGAGGCACTGAAGCTTTCTTT. Translation gives CASSRQGGTEAFF. The chain joins TRBV14 to TRBJ1-1; 7 bases map to TRBD1. Germline CDR1 and CDR2: SGHDN and FVKESK. The CDR3 is 13 residues long. V trimming: 4 bases; J trimming: 4 bases; junction bases outside the gene matches: 3.